This TCR beta chain is from a study of blood T cells in healthy people across ages. General observations from the study: The fall in TCR beta diversity per million T cells was roughly linear with age.

Next came a second PCR, run for 7 to 11 cycles, which used a sample-barcoded 5' primer along with a J-beta primer mix. Each of the samples gave a minimum of 2.5 million paired-end reads that contained CDR3. TCRdb called the 5' RACE reads again in MiXCR, with one record for every CDR3 protein. This table has about 830,000 distinct CDR3 sequences, 60% to 80% appearing once. Note on this clonotype: Its cognate antigen is unknown.

CDR1 is DFQATT, CDR2 SNEGSKA, per germline (reference sequence). V trimming: 3 bases; J trimming: 8 bases; junction bases outside the gene matches: 6. This CDR3 contains 13 residues. The gene calls are TRBV20-1 and TRBJ2-1, with TRBD2 matching over 8 bases. The TCR comes from a man in his thirties or forties in good health. The source material was blood. CDR3 DNA sequence: TGCAGTGCTAGCGGGGGGGCCGGGTATGAGCAGTTCTTC. Protein product: CSASGGAGYEQFF.